The present T cell receptor (beta chain) was sequenced within a study of cytomegalovirus exposure and HLA in healthy donors. Whole-study findings and limits: Overall, around 150 TCR beta chains were annotated as cytomegalovirus-associated. That first-cohort TCR clusters tended to co-occur in the 95 to 150 validation repertoires was found in a later analysis. Generally TCR sequences proved uncommon, though certain public TCRs appeared in numerous donors.

On this clone itself: The antigen remains undetermined.

Trimming pared 6 bases from V and 1 base from J, leaving 6 bases between. CDR3 length: 12 amino acids. Germline assignment: CDR1 MDHEN and CDR2 SYDVKM. The data were produced by immunoSEQ multiplex PCR, yet TCRdb's version contains in-frame clones alone and is incomplete. The table records about 120,000 clones, approximately 92% of them present only once. An approximately 120-subject validation cohort, separate from the approximately 720-subject first cohort, supplied the donors. The clonotype was recovered from a woman under 30 in good health and CMV-seronegative. V usage is TRBV28 and J usage is TRBJ1-2; TRBD1 is a possible D gene (6 bases). Source material: PBMCs. DNA for the CDR3: TGTGCCAGCAGGGACAGTAACTATGGCTACACCTTC. It codes for CASRDSNYGYTF.